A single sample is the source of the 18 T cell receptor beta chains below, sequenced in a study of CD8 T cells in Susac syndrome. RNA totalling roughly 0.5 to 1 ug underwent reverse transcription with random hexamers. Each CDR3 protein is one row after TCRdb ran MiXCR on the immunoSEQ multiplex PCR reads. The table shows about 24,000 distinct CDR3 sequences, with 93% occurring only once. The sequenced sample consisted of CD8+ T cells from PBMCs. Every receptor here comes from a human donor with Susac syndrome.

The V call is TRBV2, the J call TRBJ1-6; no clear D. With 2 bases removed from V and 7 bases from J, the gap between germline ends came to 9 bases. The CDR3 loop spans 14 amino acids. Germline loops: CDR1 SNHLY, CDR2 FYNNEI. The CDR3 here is CASSETRSNSPLHF. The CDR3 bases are TGTGCCAGCAGTGAAACCAGGTCAAATTCACCCCTCCACTTT.

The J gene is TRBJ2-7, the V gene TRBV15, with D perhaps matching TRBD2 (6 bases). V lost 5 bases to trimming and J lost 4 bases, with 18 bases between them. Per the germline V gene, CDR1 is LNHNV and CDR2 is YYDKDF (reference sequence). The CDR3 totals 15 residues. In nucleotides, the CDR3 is TGTGCCACCAGCCCGAGCCGGGACTCGGGATACGAGCAGTACTTC. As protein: CATSPSRDSGYEQYF.

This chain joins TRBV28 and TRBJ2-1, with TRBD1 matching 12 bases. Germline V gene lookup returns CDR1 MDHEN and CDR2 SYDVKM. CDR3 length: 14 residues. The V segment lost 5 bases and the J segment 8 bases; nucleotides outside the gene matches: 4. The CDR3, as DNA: TGTGCCAGCAGTCGGGACAGGGGGCTGGATGAGCAGTTCTTC. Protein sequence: CASSRDRGLDEQFF.

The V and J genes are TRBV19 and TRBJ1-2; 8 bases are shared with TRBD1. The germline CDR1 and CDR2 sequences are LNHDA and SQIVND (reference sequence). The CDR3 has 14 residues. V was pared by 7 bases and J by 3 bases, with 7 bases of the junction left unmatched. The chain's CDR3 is CASTGDRGDYGYTF. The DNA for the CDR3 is TGTGCCAGTACCGGCGACAGGGGAGACTATGGCTACACCTTC.

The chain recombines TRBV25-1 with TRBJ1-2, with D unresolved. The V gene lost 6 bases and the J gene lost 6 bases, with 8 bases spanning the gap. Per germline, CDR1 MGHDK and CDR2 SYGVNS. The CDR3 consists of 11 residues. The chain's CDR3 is CASRGANGYTF. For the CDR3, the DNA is TGTGCCAGCAGGGGCGCGAATGGCTACACCTTC.

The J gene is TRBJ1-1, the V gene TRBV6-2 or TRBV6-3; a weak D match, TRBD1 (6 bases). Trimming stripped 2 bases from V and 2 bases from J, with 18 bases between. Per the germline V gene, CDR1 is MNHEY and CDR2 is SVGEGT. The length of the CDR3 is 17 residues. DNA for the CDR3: TGTGCCAGCAGTTACCCCTACTATGGACAGTCAAACACTGAAGCTTTCTTT. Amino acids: CASSYPYYGQSNTEAFF.

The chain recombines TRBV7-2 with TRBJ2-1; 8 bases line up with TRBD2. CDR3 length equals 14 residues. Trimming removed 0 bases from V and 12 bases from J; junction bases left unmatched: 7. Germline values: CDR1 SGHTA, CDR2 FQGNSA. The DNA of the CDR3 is TGTGCCAGCAGCTTAGCCAGCGGGGGAATAGGGCAGTTCTTC. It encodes CASSLASGGIGQFF.

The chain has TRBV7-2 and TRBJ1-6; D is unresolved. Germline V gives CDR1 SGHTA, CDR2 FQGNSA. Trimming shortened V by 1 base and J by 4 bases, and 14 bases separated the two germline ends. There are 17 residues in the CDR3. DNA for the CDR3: TGTGCCAGCAGCTTAGATACCCTTACCGTTTATAATTCACCCCTCCACTTT. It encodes CASSLDTLTVYNSPLHF.

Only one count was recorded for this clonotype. The CDR3 DNA sequence: TGTGCCAGCAGCTTAGTTAGGTACCCCGGGGAGACCCAGTACTTC. Its translation is CASSLVRYPGETQYF. The chain is built from TRBV7-2 and TRBJ2-5; no definite D call. From germline, CDR1 is SGHTA and CDR2 FQGNSA. Deletions cut 1 base from V and 5 bases from J, with 14 bases between. CDR3 size: 15 residues.

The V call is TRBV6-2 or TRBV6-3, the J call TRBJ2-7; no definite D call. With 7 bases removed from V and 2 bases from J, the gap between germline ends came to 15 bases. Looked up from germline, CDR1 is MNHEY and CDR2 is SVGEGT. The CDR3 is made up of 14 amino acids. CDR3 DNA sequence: TGTGCCAGCACCGAGCCACAGTTTACCTACGAGCAGTACTTC. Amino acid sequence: CASTEPQFTYEQYF.

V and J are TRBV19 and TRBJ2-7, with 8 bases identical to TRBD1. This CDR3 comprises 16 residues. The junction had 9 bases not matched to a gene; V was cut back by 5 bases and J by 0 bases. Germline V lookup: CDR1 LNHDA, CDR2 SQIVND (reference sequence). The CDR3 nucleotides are TGTGCCAGTAGTCTTGGACAGGGCCGGATCTCCTACGAGCAGTACTTC. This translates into CASSLGQGRISYEQYF.

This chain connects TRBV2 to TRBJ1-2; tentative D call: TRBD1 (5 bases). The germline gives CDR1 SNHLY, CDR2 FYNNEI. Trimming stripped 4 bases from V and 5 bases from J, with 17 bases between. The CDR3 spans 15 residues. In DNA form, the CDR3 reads TGTGCCAGCAGTGCCGAAGGAAAAGGGGCTTATGGCTACACCTTC. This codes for CASSAEGKGAYGYTF.

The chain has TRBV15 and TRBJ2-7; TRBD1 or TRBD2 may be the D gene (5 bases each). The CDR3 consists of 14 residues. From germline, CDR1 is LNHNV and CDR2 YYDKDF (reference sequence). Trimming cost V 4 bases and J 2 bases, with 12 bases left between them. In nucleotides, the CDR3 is TGTGCCACCAGCAATTGGGACGGAACCTACGAGCAGTACTTC. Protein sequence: CATSNWDGTYEQYF.

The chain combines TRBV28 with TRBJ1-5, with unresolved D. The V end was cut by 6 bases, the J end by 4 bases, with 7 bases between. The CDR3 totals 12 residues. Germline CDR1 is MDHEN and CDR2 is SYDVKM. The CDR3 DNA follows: TGTGCCAGCAGCCCCAGGAATCAGCCCCAGCATTTT. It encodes CASSPRNQPQHF.

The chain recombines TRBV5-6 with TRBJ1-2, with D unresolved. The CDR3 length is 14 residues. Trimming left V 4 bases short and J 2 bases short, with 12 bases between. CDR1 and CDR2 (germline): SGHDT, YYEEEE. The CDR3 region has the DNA TGTGCCAGCAGCGGGAGGGCGCCAAACTATGGCTACACCTTC. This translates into CASSGRAPNYGYTF. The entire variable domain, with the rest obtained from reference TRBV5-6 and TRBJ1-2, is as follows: DAGVTQSPTHLIKTRGQQVTLRCSPKSGHDTVSWYQQALGQGPQFIFQYYEEEERQRGNFPDRFSGHQFPNYSSELNVNALLLGDSALYLCASSGRAPNYGYTFGSGTRLTVV.

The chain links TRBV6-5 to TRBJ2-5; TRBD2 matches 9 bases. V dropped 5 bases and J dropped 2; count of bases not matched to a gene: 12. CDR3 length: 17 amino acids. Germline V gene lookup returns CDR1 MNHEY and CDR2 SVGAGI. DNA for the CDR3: TGTGCCAGCAGTAACCGGAGACTAGCGGACGAACAAGAGACCCAGTACTTC. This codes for CASSNRRLADEQETQYF.

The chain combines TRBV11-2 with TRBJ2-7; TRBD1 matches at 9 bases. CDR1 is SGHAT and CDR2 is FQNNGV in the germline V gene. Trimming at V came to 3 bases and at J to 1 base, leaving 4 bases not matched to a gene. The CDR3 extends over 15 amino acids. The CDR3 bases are TGTGCCAGCAGCTTTACGGGACAGGGATCCTACGAGCAGTACTTC. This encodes CASSFTGQGSYEQYF.

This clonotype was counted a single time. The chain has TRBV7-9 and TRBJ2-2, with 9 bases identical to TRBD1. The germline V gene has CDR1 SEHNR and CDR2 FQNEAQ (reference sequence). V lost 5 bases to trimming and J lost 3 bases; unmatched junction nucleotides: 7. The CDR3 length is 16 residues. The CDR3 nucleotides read TGTGCCAGCAGCCACGCCGGGACAGGGCACACCGGGGAGCTGTTTTTT. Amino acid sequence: CASSHAGTGHTGELFF.